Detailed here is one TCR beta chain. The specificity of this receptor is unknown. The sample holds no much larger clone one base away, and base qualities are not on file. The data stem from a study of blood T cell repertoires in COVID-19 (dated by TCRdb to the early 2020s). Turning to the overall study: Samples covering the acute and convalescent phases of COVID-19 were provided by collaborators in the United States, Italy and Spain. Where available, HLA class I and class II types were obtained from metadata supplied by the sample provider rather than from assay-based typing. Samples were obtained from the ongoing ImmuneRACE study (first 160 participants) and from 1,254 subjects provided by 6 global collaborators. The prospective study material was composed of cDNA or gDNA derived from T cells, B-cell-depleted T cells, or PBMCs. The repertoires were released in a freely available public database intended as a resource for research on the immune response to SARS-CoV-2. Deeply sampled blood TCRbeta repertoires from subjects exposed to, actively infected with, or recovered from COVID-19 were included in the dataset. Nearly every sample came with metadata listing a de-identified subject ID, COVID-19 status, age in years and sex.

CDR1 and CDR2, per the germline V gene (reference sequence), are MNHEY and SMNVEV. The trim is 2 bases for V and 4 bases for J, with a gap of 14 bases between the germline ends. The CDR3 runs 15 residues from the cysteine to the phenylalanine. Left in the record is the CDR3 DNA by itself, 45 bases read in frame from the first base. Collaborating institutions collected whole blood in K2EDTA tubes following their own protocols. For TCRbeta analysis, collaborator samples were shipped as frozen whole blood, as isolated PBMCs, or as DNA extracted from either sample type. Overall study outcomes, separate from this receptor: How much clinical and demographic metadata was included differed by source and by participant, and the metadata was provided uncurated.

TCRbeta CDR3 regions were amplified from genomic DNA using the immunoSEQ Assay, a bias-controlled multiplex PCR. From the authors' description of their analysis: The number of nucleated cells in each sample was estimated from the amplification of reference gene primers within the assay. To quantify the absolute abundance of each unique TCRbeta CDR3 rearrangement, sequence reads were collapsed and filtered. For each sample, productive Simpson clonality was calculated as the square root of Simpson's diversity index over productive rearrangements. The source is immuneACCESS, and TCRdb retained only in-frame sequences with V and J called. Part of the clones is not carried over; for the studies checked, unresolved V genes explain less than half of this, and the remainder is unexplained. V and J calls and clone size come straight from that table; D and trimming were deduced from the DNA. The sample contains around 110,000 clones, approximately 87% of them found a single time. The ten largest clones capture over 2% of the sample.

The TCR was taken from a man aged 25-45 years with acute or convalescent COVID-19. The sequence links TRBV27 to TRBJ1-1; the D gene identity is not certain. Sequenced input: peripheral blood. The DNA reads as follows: TGTGCCAGCAGTTTAAGGCCTCTGGGGAGCACTGAAGCTTTCTTT. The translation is CASSLRPLGSTEAFF.